The clone carrying this T cell receptor beta chain showed up many times. Its target is unknown. Researchers attached unique molecular identifiers to individual cDNA molecules. TCRdb analysed the 5' RACE reads with MiXCR anew, one entry per CDR3 protein. The repertoire has about 56,000 distinct CDR3 sequences, more than 9% of them found once; the top ten carry over 5%. This entry is derived from a study of early T cells in non-severe SARS-CoV-2 infection. Looking at the study overall: The sequenced material was bulk RNA from unsorted whole blood, and its chains were unpaired.

There are 11 residues in the CDR3. V gave up 0 bases and J gave up 6 bases, with 0 bases separating them. Germline V gene data show CDR1 as PRHDT and CDR2 as FYEKMQ (reference sequence). Study-level findings and limits: Using VDJdb, the matching emphasized anti-spike CD8 responses while missing private and CD4 specificities.

This sequence was found in an adult who was a healthcare worker with PCR-confirmed SARS-CoV-2 infection or an uninfected control (not recorded which). The rearrangement uses TRBV13 and TRBJ1-3, with unresolved D. The sequencing sample was made of whole blood. The DNA of the CDR3 is TGTGCCAGCAGCTTAGGAAACACCATATATTTT. This sequence encodes CASSLGNTIYF.